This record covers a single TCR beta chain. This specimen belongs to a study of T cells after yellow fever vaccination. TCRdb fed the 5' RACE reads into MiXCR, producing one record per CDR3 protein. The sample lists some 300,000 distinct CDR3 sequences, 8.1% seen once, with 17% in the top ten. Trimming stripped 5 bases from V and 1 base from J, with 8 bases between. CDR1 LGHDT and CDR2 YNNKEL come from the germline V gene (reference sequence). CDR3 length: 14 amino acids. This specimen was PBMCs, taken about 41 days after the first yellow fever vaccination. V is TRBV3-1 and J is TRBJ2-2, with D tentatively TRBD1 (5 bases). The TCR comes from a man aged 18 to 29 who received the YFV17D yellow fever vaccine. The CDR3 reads CASSVQGNTGELFF. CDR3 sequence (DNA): TGTGCCAGCAGCGTCCAGGGGAACACCGGGGAGCTGTTTTTT.